The 9 T cell receptor beta chains listed next were all sequenced from one sample in a study of T cells after yellow fever vaccination. TCRdb re-analysed the 5' RACE reads in MiXCR, keeping a single row per CDR3 protein. This sample has approximately 550,000 distinct CDR3 sequences, with approximately 12% found just once. Source: PBMCs, taken on the day of the yellow fever booster vaccination. Receptor source: a man in his thirties or forties who received the YFV17D yellow fever vaccine.

Comment on this clonotype: The junction does not match germline at one end; this may be a read error. The J gene is TRBJ1-4, the V gene TRBV6-5, with D possibly TRBD1 on 5 matching bases. The CDR3 length is 13 residues. The germline CDR1 and CDR2 sequences are MNHEY and SVGAGI. CDR3 coding DNA: TGTGCCAGCAGTTTGGGGCCTAAGGAAAAACTGTTTTTT. It encodes CASSLGPKEKLFF.

The chain uses TRBV24-1 and TRBJ2-1; D call uncertain. With 3 bases removed from V and 15 bases from J, the gap between germline ends came to 26 bases. The germline V gene has CDR1 KGHDR and CDR2 SFDVKD. The CDR3 is made up of 16 amino acids. DNA of the CDR3: TGTGCCACCAGTGATCCAGGTCCGGGTAGTGGCAATGAATGGTTCTTC. This sequence encodes CATSDPGPGSGNEWFF.

V usage is TRBV20-1 and J usage is TRBJ2-3; 13 bases agree with TRBD2. CDR1 and CDR2 (germline): DFQATT, SNEGSKA (reference sequence). Losses at the gene ends were 6 bases for V and 0 bases for J; bases not matched to a gene: 6. This CDR3 spans 16 amino acids. The CDR3 loop reads CSATGTSGTSTDTQYF. The CDR3 coding sequence is TGCAGTGCAACCGGGACTAGCGGGACCAGCACAGATACGCAGTATTTT.

This clonotype occurred a few times. The V gene is TRBV20-1, the J gene TRBJ2-7; D is possibly TRBD1 or TRBD2 (5 bases each). The CDR3 has 13 amino acids. V was pared by 6 bases and J by 6 bases, with 18 bases between. CDR1 DFQATT and CDR2 SNEGSKA come from the germline V gene (reference sequence). The CDR3 nucleotides read TGCAGTGCAACGTCAGGACACCGGGGCGAGCAGTACTTC. Protein sequence: CSATSGHRGEQYF.

J is TRBJ2-3 and V is TRBV18; D call uncertain. Germline CDR1 reads KGHSH; CDR2 reads LQKENI. The length of the CDR3 is 15 residues. Trimming took 2 bases from V and 0 from J, leaving 9 bases between them. CDR3 residues: CASSPYERSTDTQYF. CDR3 DNA sequence: TGTGCCAGCTCACCATACGAGCGAAGCACAGATACGCAGTATTTT.

The rearrangement joins TRBV6-5 to TRBJ2-7; 7 bases are a match to TRBD1. Trimming took 4 bases from V and 4 from J; bases not matched to a gene: 7. The germline gives CDR1 MNHEY, CDR2 SVGAGI. The CDR3 spans 14 residues. The CDR3 protein is CASSFVEGAYEQYF. The CDR3 bases are TGTGCCAGCAGTTTCGTTGAGGGGGCGTACGAGCAGTACTTC.

Only one count was recorded for this clonotype. The chain couples TRBV12-3 or TRBV12-4 to TRBJ2-1, with TRBD2 matching over 8 bases. The junction had 7 bases not matched to a gene; V was cut back by 3 bases and J by 6 bases. The CDR3 loop spans 15 amino acids. CDR3 bases: TGTGCCAGCAGTTTGGGACTAGTGGGAGCCAATGAGCAGTTCTTC. It translates to CASSLGLVGANEQFF.

This clonotype showed up just a few times. This sequence joins TRBV7-3 and TRBJ2-3; tentatively, D is TRBD1 or TRBD2 (5 bases each). Germline lookup yields CDR1 SGHTA and CDR2 FQGTGA. The germline V and J ends were trimmed by 3 bases and 5 bases, with 18 bases remaining between them. The CDR3 spans 16 residues. The CDR3 DNA is TGTGCCAGCAGCTTGTCCTCGGGACCCCGGGAAGATACGCAGTATTTT. Amino acids: CASSLSSGPREDTQYF.

This clonotype was found a few times. The chain employs TRBV7-9 and TRBJ1-2; D ambiguous. Trimming removed 3 bases at V and 8 bases at J, with 13 bases between. This CDR3 contains 13 residues. Germline-derived CDR1 and CDR2 are SEHNR and FQNEAQ (reference sequence). DNA for the CDR3: TGTGCCAGCAGCTTTCGTCCCTATGACGGCTACACCTTC. Its protein is CASSFRPYDGYTF.